This T cell receptor (beta chain) originates from a study of shared clonotypes between healthy human individuals. Germline loops: CDR1 SGHNT, CDR2 YYREEE (reference sequence). V lost 0 bases and J lost 0, with 8 bases in between. The CDR3 has 15 amino acids. About this clone itself: Its target is not known.

As originally analysed: Filtering differed for immunoSEQ, which gave only junction sequences without quality scores. Profiled with immunoSEQ multiplex PCR; TCRdb holds only in-frame clones, not every one. That table is the source of V, J and clone size, and D and trimming were worked out from the DNA. The table records about 1 million clones, approximately 68% of them present only once. Broader study findings: Some naive CD4 clonotypes, around 4.9%, turned up in common across several donors.

The specimen sequenced was memory CD4+ T cells sorted from blood. The subset denotes: CD45RA-negative fraction. The chain joins TRBV5-4 to TRBJ2-3; no definite D call. This sequence was found in a man between 18 and 29 years old in good health. CDR3 in DNA: TGTGCCAGCAGCTTGGGAATGGTTAGCACAGATACGCAGTATTTT. It specifies CASSLGMVSTDTQYF.